Listed below are T cell receptor beta chains from one sample, sequenced in a study of T cell changes during pregnancy in multiple sclerosis. The protocol was immunoSEQ multiplex PCR, while the TCRdb copy is restricted to in-frame clones and leaves out a portion. The sample yields roughly 93,000 clones, almost 95% seen once. The specimen was peripheral blood, collected after pregnancy. These receptors were obtained from a female donor with multiple sclerosis, enrolled in a pregnancy study. The CDR3 runs from the conserved cysteine through the conserved F or W. A D gene is named only where the DNA matches it firmly. Not all rows give a size; the values are once, few, many and, for expanded clones, a class.

TRBJ2-5	.	TRBD2	TRBV7-8	CASSGAGLAGGETQYF	TGTGCCAGCAGCGGGGCGGGACTAGCGGGGGGGGAGACCCAGTACTTC
TRBJ2-1	.	.	TRBV7-9	CASRKTGGYSSYNEQFF	TGTGCCAGCAGAAAGACTGGAGGCTATAGCTCCTACAATGAGCAGTTCTTC
TRBJ1-3	.	.	TRBV5-1	CASSRSSGNTIYF	TGCGCCAGCAGCAGGAGCTCTGGAAACACCATATATTTT
TRBJ2-6	once	TRBD1	TRBV5-1	CASSRGQESGANVLTF	TGCGCCAGCAGCAGGGGACAGGAATCTGGGGCCAACGTCCTGACTTTC
TRBJ2-7	.	.	TRBV13	CASSLGVLPYEQYF	TGTGCCAGCAGCTTAGGGGTACTCCCTTACGAGCAGTACTTC
TRBJ2-3	.	.	TRBV10-3	CAISELQVSTSTDTQYF	TGTGCCATCAGTGAGTTACAGGTTTCCACTAGCACAGATACGCAGTATTTT
TRBJ2-2	few	TRBD2	TRBV11-2	CASSPRGLAGAGELFF	TGTGCCAGCAGCCCCCGGGGACTAGCGGGAGCGGGGGAGCTGTTTTTT
TRBJ2-3	.	TRBD2	TRBV10-3	CAINSGLAGADTQYF	TGTGCCATCAACTCGGGACTAGCGGGAGCAGATACGCAGTATTTT
TRBJ1-4	.	.	TRBV6-1	CASSENRNNEKLFF	TGTGCCAGCAGTGAAAACAGAAACAATGAAAAACTGTTTTTT
TRBJ2-7	.	.	TRBV5-1	CASSLERFYEQYF	TGCGCCAGCAGCTTAGAGCGTTTCTACGAGCAGTACTTC